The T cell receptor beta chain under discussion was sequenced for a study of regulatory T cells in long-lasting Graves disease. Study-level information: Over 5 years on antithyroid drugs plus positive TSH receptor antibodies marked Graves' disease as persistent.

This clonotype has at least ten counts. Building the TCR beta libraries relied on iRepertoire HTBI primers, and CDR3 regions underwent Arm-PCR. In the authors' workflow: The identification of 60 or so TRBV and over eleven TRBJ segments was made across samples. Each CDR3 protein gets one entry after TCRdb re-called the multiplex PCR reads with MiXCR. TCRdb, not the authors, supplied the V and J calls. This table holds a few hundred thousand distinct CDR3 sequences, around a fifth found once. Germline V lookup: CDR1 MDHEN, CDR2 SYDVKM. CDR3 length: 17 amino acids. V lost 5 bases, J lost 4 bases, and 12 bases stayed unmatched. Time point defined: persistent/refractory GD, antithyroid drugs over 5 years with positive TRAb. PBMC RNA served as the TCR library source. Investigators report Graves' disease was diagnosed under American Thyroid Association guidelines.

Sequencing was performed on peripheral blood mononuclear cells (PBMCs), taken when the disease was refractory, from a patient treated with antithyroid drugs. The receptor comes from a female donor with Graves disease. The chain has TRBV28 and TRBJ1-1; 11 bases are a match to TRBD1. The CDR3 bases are TGTGCCAGCAGTCCCTCCGGGACAGGGGGATTTGCCACTGAAGCTTTCTTT. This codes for CASSPSGTGGFATEAFF.